This TCR beta chain was recovered during a study of OX40 agonist ivuxolimab in advanced cancers. Background on the study: Every 2 weeks, patients received ivuxolimab intravenously, dosed at 0.01 to 10 mg/kg.

Clones were read by immunoSEQ multiplex PCR, and TCRdb kept only the in-frame ones, dropping some. The table lists 80,000 to 100,000 clones, approximately 93% of them singletons, with around 0.17% in the top ten. The germline V gene encodes CDR1 MDHEN and CDR2 SYDVKM. The CDR3 extends over 18 amino acids. The V segment lost 8 bases and the J segment 11 bases; nucleotides outside the gene matches: 23. The clonotype was recovered from an adult with an advanced solid tumor such as melanoma, head and neck, liver or kidney cancer. This chain joins TRBV28 and TRBJ2-1; 11 bases line up with TRBD2. Sequenced here: CD4+ or CD8+ T cells sorted from blood, sampled in a trial of the OX40 agonist ivuxolimab. CDR3 in amino acids: CASFISGTAGLAGGKQFF. Written as DNA, the CDR3 is TGTGCCAGCTTTATATCAGGGACCGCTGGACTAGCGGGCGGCAAGCAGTTCTTC. Combining the CDR3 with reference TRBV28 and TRBJ2-1 gives the whole variable domain DVKVTQSSRYLVKRTGEKVFLECVQDMDHENMFWYRQDPGLGLRLIYFSYDVKMKEKGDIPEGYSVSREKKERFSLILESASTNQTSMYLCASFISGTAGLAGGKQFFGPGTRLTVL.